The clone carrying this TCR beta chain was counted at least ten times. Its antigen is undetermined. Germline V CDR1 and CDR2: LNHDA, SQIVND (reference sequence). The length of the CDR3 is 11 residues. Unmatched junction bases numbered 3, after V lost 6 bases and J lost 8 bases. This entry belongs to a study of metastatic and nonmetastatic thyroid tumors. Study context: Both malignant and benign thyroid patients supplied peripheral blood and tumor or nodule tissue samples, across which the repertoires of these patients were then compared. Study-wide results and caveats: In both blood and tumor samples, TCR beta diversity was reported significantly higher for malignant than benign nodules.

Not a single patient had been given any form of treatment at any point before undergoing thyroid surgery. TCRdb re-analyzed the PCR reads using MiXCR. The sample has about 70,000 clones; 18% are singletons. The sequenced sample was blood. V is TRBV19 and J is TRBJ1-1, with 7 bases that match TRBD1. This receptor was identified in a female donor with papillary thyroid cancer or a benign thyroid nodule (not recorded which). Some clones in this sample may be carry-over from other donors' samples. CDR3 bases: TGTGCCAGTAGACAGGGGACAGAAGCTTTCTTT. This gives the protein CASRQGTEAFF.